Listed below are T cell receptor beta chains from one sample, sequenced in a study of cytomegalovirus exposure and HLA in healthy donors. Produced via immunoSEQ multiplex PCR; TCRdb's table is partial and in-frame only. The sample lists roughly 120,000 clones, about 73% occurring once. The specimen sequenced was PBMCs. All receptors derive from a woman between 45 and 60 years old in good health and CMV-seropositive. CDR3s include the opening cysteine and the closing phenylalanine or tryptophan. D genes are given only for firm matches. The size field is filled for only some rows; it gives once, few, many or a size class.

TRBJ1-2,TRBV5-1,.,TRBD1,TGCGCCAGCAGCTTCGACACAGGGGGCGATGGCTACACCTTC,CASSFDTGGDGYTF
TRBJ1-6,TRBV5-6,.,TRBD1,TGTGCCAGCAGCTCCCGGACAGGGAGGAATTCACCCCTCCACTTT,CASSSRTGRNSPLHF
TRBJ2-5,TRBV10-3,.,TRBD2,TGTGCCATCAGTGATCTGTCTAGCGGGGCCCGAGGGACCCAGTACTTC,CAISDLSSGARGTQYF
TRBJ1-3,TRBV19,once,.,TGTGCCAGTAGTCGGGGCTCTGGAAACACCATATATTTT,CASSRGSGNTIYF
TRBJ1-5,TRBV6-6,.,.,TGTGCCAGCAGTTACGGGGGGAGCAATCAGCCCCAGCATTTT,CASSYGGSNQPQHF
TRBJ2-3,TRBV9,once,TRBD2,TGTGCCAGCAGCGTAGGGACTAGCGGGTTTACGCAGTATTTT,CASSVGTSGFTQYF
TRBJ2-3,TRBV5-1,few,.,TGCGCCAGCAGCTTGGGACTGAACACAGATACGCAGTATTTT,CASSLGLNTDTQYF
TRBJ1-2,TRBV7-3,.,.,TGTGCCAGCAGGGACGACCAGGGAGGCTACACCTTC,CASRDDQGGYTF
TRBJ1-2,TRBV4-1,once,TRBD1,TGCGCCAGCAGCCAAGTACAGGGGGCTGACTATGGCTACACCTTC,CASSQVQGADYGYTF
TRBJ1-5,TRBV28,.,TRBD1,TGTGCCAGCAGTTTTTCAGGCCCCCGGGACAGGGGCACCCATAGCAATCAGCCCCAGCATTTT,CASSFSGPRDRGTHSNQPQHF
TRBJ2-2,TRBV5-4,.,TRBD2,TGTGCCAGCAGCCGCGGGGCTAGCGGGACCGGGGAGCTGTTTTTT,CASSRGASGTGELFF
TRBJ2-7,TRBV6-4,.,.,TGTGCCAGCAGTGAAGGGGTCAGCTACGAGCAGTACTTC,CASSEGVSYEQYF
TRBJ2-7,TRBV5-1,.,.,TGCGCCAGCAGCTTGGGGGGGGACTCCTACGAGCAGTACTTC,CASSLGGDSYEQYF
TRBJ2-3,TRBV6-1,.,TRBD2,TGTGCCAGCAGCCGAGCGGGGAGCACAGATACGCAGTATTTT,CASSRAGSTDTQYF
TRBJ2-1,TRBV7-2,.,TRBD2,TGTGCCAGCAGCTGGGCTAGCGGGGGGGGCAATGAGCAGTTCTTC,CASSWASGGGNEQFF
TRBJ2-5,TRBV9,.,.,TGTGCCAGCAGCGTCACAGGATTGGCAGAGACCCAGTACTTC,CASSVTGLAETQYF
TRBJ2-3,TRBV9,.,TRBD2,TGTGCCAGCAGCGTAGGAGGGACTAGCGGTGGCACAGATACGCAGTATTTT,CASSVGGTSGGTDTQYF
TRBJ1-2,TRBV5-5,.,.,TGTGCCAGCAGCTTGGAATGGCGGAACTATGGCTACACCTTC,CASSLEWRNYGYTF
TRBJ2-3,TRBV9,.,TRBD1,TGTGCCAGCAGCCCGAGGGACAGGGCTACAGATACGCAGTATTTT,CASSPRDRATDTQYF
TRBJ1-4,TRBV7-2,.,TRBD1,TGTGCCAGCAGCTCTCGGACAGGGACTAATGAAAAACTGTTTTTT,CASSSRTGTNEKLFF
TRBJ1-4,TRBV6-5,many,.,TGTGCCAGCGATTTCGGTGAAAAACTGTTTTTT,CASDFGEKLFF
TRBJ1-2,TRBV7-2,once,TRBD1,TGTGCCAGCAGCTTAGTTTGGTTGACAGGGGAGGATGGCTACACCTTC,CASSLVWLTGEDGYTF
TRBJ2-7,TRBV28,.,.,TGTGCCAGCAGTTTACAGCGGGTGCGGTACGAGCAGTACTTC,CASSLQRVRYEQYF
TRBJ1-1,TRBV6-1,.,.,TGTGCCAGCAGAAGAGGACAGACGATGAACACTGAAGCTTTCTTT,CASRRGQTMNTEAFF
TRBJ1-5,TRBV4-3,.,.,TGCGCCAGCAGCCAAGACAGGCGTCAGCCCCAGCATTTT,CASSQDRRQPQHF
TRBJ1-6,TRBV10-1,once,.,TGCGCCAGCAGTGAGTCTTCCCCGGGGAATTCACCCCTCCACTTT,CASSESSPGNSPLHF
TRBJ1-5,TRBV29-1,.,.,TGCAGCGTCAAACAGGGAATCGGTCAGCCCCAGCATTTT,CSVKQGIGQPQHF
TRBJ2-2,TRBV9,.,.,TGTGCCAGCAGCGCCTCCCAGGGTTTTGTCGGCGCCGGGGAGCTGTTTTTT,CASSASQGFVGAGELFF
TRBJ2-5,TRBV5-1,.,.,TGCGCCAGCAGCCCCCCCCAGGTGGAGACCCAGTACTTC,CASSPPQVETQYF
TRBJ2-7,TRBV4-1,.,TRBD2,TGCGCCAGCAGCCGGGCTAGCGGTGGCTCCTACGAGCAGTACTTC,CASSRASGGSYEQYF
TRBJ1-1,TRBV9,.,.,TGTGCCAGCAGCCTGAATAGGAGGTCTGAAGCTTTCTTT,CASSLNRRSEAFF
TRBJ2-7,TRBV28,.,TRBD1,TGTGCCAGCAGTTTGAGGGCCACAGGGGACGAGCAGTACTTC,CASSLRATGDEQYF
TRBJ2-1,TRBV20-1,.,TRBD2,TGCAGTGCTGAGGTAGCGGGGATAAAGTTCTTC,CSAEVAGIKFF
TRBJ2-5,TRBV7-9,.,TRBD2,TGTTCCAGCAGCTTAGCCTTGCGGGGGGTTAGCGAGACCCAGTACTTC,CSSSLALRGVSETQYF
TRBJ2-7,TRBV7-8,.,TRBD2,TGTGCCAGCAGCGAGACGGGGGGGAAAGGCTACGAGCAGTACTTC,CASSETGGKGYEQYF
TRBJ1-2,TRBV19,few,TRBD1,TGTGCCAGTAGTATAGTTTGGGACAGGGTTAACTATGGCTACACCTTC,CASSIVWDRVNYGYTF
TRBJ2-1,TRBV11-2,.,TRBD2,TGTGCCAGCAGCTTAGGAAACCCATTAGGGAGGGGCAATGAGCAGTTCTTC,CASSLGNPLGRGNEQFF
TRBJ1-6,TRBV11-2,once,TRBD1,TGTGCCAGCAGCTTAGGAGGACAGGGGGCTTATAATTCACCCCTCCACTTT,CASSLGGQGAYNSPLHF
TRBJ2-4,TRBV10-3,.,TRBD1,TGTGCCATCAGTGAGGGGACAGGAGGGGGAAACATTCAGTACTTC,CAISEGTGGGNIQYF
TRBJ2-5,TRBV7-2,.,TRBD1,TGTGCCAGCAGCTCGACAGGGTTGGGAGAGACCCAGTACTTC,CASSSTGLGETQYF
TRBJ1-2,TRBV7-2,.,TRBD1,TGTGCCAGCAGTGCAAGGGGACAGGCCGCTAACTATGGCTACACCTTC,CASSARGQAANYGYTF
TRBJ1-1,TRBV27,.,.,TGTGCCAGCAGCTTGGCAGGGTGGGGGAACACTGAAGCTTTCTTT,CASSLAGWGNTEAFF
TRBJ2-7,TRBV5-4,.,TRBD2,TGTGCCAGCAGCTTGGACCTAGCGGGGGGCGGGTCCGAGCAGTACTTC,CASSLDLAGGGSEQYF
TRBJ2-5,TRBV18,.,TRBD2,TGTGCCAGCTCACCACAGGTAGCGGGGTACCAAGAGACCCAGTACTTC,CASSPQVAGYQETQYF
TRBJ2-2,TRBV2,.,.,TGTGCCAGCAGTTATGCGACCGGGGAGCTGTTTTTT,CASSYATGELFF
TRBJ1-2,TRBV20-1,.,.,TGCAGTGCTAGGCTGGGCAATGGCTACACCTTC,CSARLGNGYTF
TRBJ2-3,TRBV5-1,.,.,TGCGCCAGCAGCTTGTGGTCGGGGTTGGCAGATACGCAGTATTTT,CASSLWSGLADTQYF
TRBJ2-3,TRBV28,.,TRBD2,TGTGCCAGCAACTCGGGACTAGCGGGGCGGACTAGCACAGATACGCAGTATTTT,CASNSGLAGRTSTDTQYF
TRBJ2-1,TRBV5-4,.,TRBD2,TGTGCCAGCAGCTCCGCCGGACTAGCGGTACTGAATGAGCAGTTCTTC,CASSSAGLAVLNEQFF
TRBJ2-1,TRBV9,.,.,TGTGCCAGCAGCGGTGGCAATTCCAATGAGCAGTTCTTC,CASSGGNSNEQFF
TRBJ2-7,TRBV6-5,once,.,TGTGCCAGCAGTTACGGGGGGAGCCTCATCGAGCAGTACTTC,CASSYGGSLIEQYF
TRBJ1-5,TRBV19,.,.,TGTGCCAGTAGTATCCTACAGGGAAATCAGCCCCAGCATTTT,CASSILQGNQPQHF
TRBJ1-3,TRBV9,.,.,TGTGCCAGCAGCGTAAGGACCCAACGGGGCTCTGGAAACACCATATATTTT,CASSVRTQRGSGNTIYF
TRBJ2-7,TRBV9,.,.,TGTGCCAGCAGCGTCGGGTCCCGACAGGAAGCCGAGCAGTACTTC,CASSVGSRQEAEQYF